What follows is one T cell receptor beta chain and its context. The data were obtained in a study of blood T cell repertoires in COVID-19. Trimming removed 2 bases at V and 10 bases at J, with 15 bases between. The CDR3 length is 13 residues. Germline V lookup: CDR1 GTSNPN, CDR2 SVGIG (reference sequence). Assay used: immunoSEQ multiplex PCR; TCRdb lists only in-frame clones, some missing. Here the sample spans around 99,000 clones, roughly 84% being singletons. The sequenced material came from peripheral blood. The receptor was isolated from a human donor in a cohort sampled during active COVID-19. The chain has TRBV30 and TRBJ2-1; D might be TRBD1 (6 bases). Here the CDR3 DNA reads TGTGCCTGGAGTACTCGGGACACCCAAGAGCAGTTCTTC. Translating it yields CAWSTRDTQEQFF.